The next 18 T cell receptor beta chains were all read from a single sample in a study of CD8 T cells in ankylosing spondylitis. In TCRdb, the 5' RACE reads were re-called with MiXCR into one record per CDR3 protein. The sample records about 340,000 distinct CDR3 sequences, approximately 14% being singletons. The specimen sequenced was blood, either unsorted or a sorted T cell fraction (not recorded which). These receptors came from a male donor with ankylosing spondylitis or in good health (not recorded which).

This chain links TRBV7-9 with TRBJ2-3; TRBD2 matches 9 bases. Germline CDR1 SEHNR, CDR2 FQNEAQ (reference sequence). The CDR3 covers 16 residues. V lost 5 bases and J lost 1; bases outside the gene matches: 7. The CDR3 DNA reads as TGTGCCAGCAGCCCCCCCGGCGGGAGGGGCACAGATACGCAGTATTTT. Translating gives CASSPPGGRGTDTQYF.

This clonotype has at least ten counts. This sequence joins TRBV29-1 and TRBJ2-3; 9 nucleotides line up with TRBD2. V shed 4 bases, J shed 5 bases, and the junction held 4 bases outside the gene matches. The CDR3 is 13 residues long. The germline V gene has CDR1 SQVTM and CDR2 ANQGSEA. CDR3 in amino acids: CSVVAGGGDTQYF. Written as DNA, the CDR3 is TGCAGCGTTGTTGCGGGAGGGGGAGATACGCAGTATTTT.

This clonotype was detected only a few times. This chain links TRBV3-1 with TRBJ2-3; D remains ambiguous. This CDR3 spans 15 amino acids. Trimming took off 1 base at V and 1 base at J, with 9 bases between the two ends. Germline V gene lookup returns CDR1 LGHDT and CDR2 YNNKEL (reference sequence). The CDR3 nucleotides are TGTGCCAGCAGCCAAGGACCCACGGGCACAGATACGCAGTATTTT. Amino acids: CASSQGPTGTDTQYF.

There are a few counts of this clonotype. The chain has TRBV13 and TRBJ2-1; unclear D gene. This CDR3 comprises 17 residues. V was shortened by 3 bases and J by 0 bases, with 15 bases between the two germline ends. Germline V CDR1 and CDR2: PRHDT, FYEKMQ (reference sequence). CDR3 loop: CASSFDKVGGSYNEQFF. The CDR3 DNA follows: TGTGCCAGCAGCTTCGATAAGGTGGGCGGCTCCTACAATGAGCAGTTCTTC.

This chain links TRBV3-1 with TRBJ2-3; TRBD2 might be the D (6 bases). Germline CDR1 and CDR2: LGHDT and YNNKEL (reference sequence). V gave up 4 bases and J gave up 0 bases, with 14 bases separating them. The length of the CDR3 is 16 residues. CDR3 bases: TGTGCCAGCAGCCCTACACGGGGGACTAGCACAGATACGCAGTATTTT. The encoded protein is CASSPTRGTSTDTQYF.

The rearrangement links TRBV12-3 or TRBV12-4 to TRBJ2-1, with D tentatively TRBD1 or TRBD2 (5 bases each). The CDR3 loop spans 15 amino acids. Trimming pared 7 bases from V and 0 bases from J, leaving 13 bases between. The CDR3 is CASTKTGTSYNEQFF. CDR3 nucleotide sequence: TGTGCCAGCACTAAAACTGGGACCTCCTACAATGAGCAGTTCTTC.

V gene TRBV5-1 combines with J gene TRBJ2-3; TRBD2 matches 10 bases. CDR3 length: 17 amino acids. Per germline, CDR1 SGHRS and CDR2 YFSETQ. The ends lost 4 bases at V and 0 bases at J; junction bases unmatched: 8. The CDR3 loop reads CASSPSSGGASTDTQYF. The CDR3 DNA reads TGCGCCAGCAGCCCGTCAAGCGGGGGGGCTAGCACAGATACGCAGTATTTT.

The genes are TRBV5-1 and TRBJ2-7; D might be TRBD2 (6 bases). Germline V gene data show CDR1 as SGHRS and CDR2 as YFSETQ. The CDR3 is 13 amino acids. The V end was cut by 4 bases, the J end by 7 bases, with 15 bases between. CDR3 region: CASSPAGGQEQYF. In DNA form, the CDR3 reads TGCGCCAGCAGCCCCGCCGGAGGGCAAGAGCAGTACTTC.

This clonotype was recorded at least ten times. The chain links TRBV20-1 to TRBJ2-7, with 8 nucleotides matching TRBD1. The germline V gene has CDR1 DFQATT and CDR2 SNEGSKA (reference sequence). V dropped 1 base and J dropped 6; count of bases not matched to a gene: 5. This CDR3 contains 13 residues. The CDR3 nucleotides read TGCAGTGCTAGAGGGACAGGGTGGGGCGAGCAGTACTTC. Protein product: CSARGTGWGEQYF.

This clonotype was seen a few times. V gene TRBV6-5 combines with J gene TRBJ2-1, with 10 bases matching TRBD1. The CDR3 spans 16 residues. Germline lookup yields CDR1 MNHEY and CDR2 SVGAGI. V was pared by 0 bases and J by 3 bases, with 2 bases of the junction left unmatched. For the CDR3, the DNA is TGTGCCAGCAGTTACTCGGACAGGGGGGGCTACAATGAGCAGTTCTTC. Residues: CASSYSDRGGYNEQFF.

Only a few counts were recorded for this clonotype. The chain has TRBV15 and TRBJ2-1; TRBD2 matches 9 bases. The CDR3 is 15 residues long. Trimming cost V 0 bases and J 8 bases; bases outside gene matches: 5. Germline V lookup: CDR1 LNHNV, CDR2 YYDKDF (reference sequence). CDR3 loop: CATSRDRRGGYEQFF. CDR3 DNA sequence: TGTGCCACCAGCAGAGATCGGCGGGGGGGATATGAGCAGTTCTTC.

The CDR3 DNA reads as TGCGCCAGCACTCTTGGCGGGACCTACGAGCAGTACTTC. Protein sequence: CASTLGGTYEQYF. The chain has TRBV5-1 and TRBJ2-7, with D tentatively TRBD2 (6 bases). V was pared by 6 bases and J by 2 bases, with 12 bases between. Per the germline V gene, CDR1 is SGHRS and CDR2 is YFSETQ. The length of the CDR3 is 13 residues.

This clonotype was seen only a few times. The chain carries TRBV7-9 and TRBJ1-4; tentative D call: TRBD1 (5 bases). Germline assignment: CDR1 SEHNR and CDR2 FQNEAQ (reference sequence). The CDR3 totals 15 residues. V lost 1 base to trimming and J lost 8 bases, with 14 bases between them. The CDR3 is CASSLVGDPSEKLFF. The CDR3 nucleotides are TGTGCCAGCAGCTTAGTCGGGGACCCTAGCGAAAAACTGTTTTTT.

The CDR3 here is CASTFGGSGANVLTF. CDR3 nucleotide sequence: TGTGCCAGCACCTTCGGGGGGTCTGGGGCCAACGTCCTGACTTTC. V gene TRBV12-3 or TRBV12-4 combines with J gene TRBJ2-6, with 7 bases fitting TRBD2. This CDR3 is built from 15 residues. The V segment lost 7 bases and the J segment 1 base; nucleotides outside the gene matches: 4.

CDR3 protein: CASGSLSGRAGYEQYF. The DNA of the CDR3 is TGTGCTAGTGGATCACTTAGCGGGAGGGCCGGGTACGAGCAGTACTTC. This chain joins TRBV12-5 and TRBJ2-7, with 11 bases identical to TRBD2. This CDR3 comprises 16 residues. Germline assignment: CDR1 LGHNT and CDR2 FRNRAP. The ends lost 6 bases at V and 4 bases at J; junction bases unmatched: 11.

The CDR3 loop is CASSLVADTEQFF. DNA for the CDR3: TGTGCCAGCAGCTTAGTTGCGGACACTGAGCAGTTCTTC. This sequence joins TRBV7-9 and TRBJ2-1; possible D gene TRBD1, 5 bases. CDR1 SEHNR and CDR2 FQNEAQ come from the germline V gene (reference sequence). The CDR3 totals 13 residues. V was cut by 1 base and J by 9 bases, with 10 bases left in between.

This clonotype was seen more than once but under ten times. The chain uses TRBV12-3 or TRBV12-4 and TRBJ1-5; D is undetermined. The V and J ends lost 3 bases and 9 bases respectively, with 15 bases between them. The CDR3 is 14 residues long. The CDR3 spells CASSFLPPGRPQHF. The CDR3 nucleotides read TGTGCCAGCAGTTTCCTACCCCCCGGACGGCCCCAGCATTTT.

This chain links TRBV10-2 with TRBJ2-2, with no clear D. The CDR3 is made up of 13 amino acids. Germline V lookup: CDR1 WSHSY, CDR2 SAAADI. The V end lost 7 bases, the J end lost 4 bases, and 10 bases lay between the germline ends. CDR3 sequence: CASIPGSTGELFF. The CDR3 DNA reads as TGCGCCAGCATTCCGGGCTCCACCGGGGAGCTGTTTTTT.